The clone carrying this T cell receptor (beta chain) turned up a few times. The entry originates in a study of cytomegalovirus exposure and HLA in healthy donors. The germline gives CDR1 MNHEY, CDR2 SMNVEV (reference sequence). The CDR3 runs 13 residues. Trimming shortened V by 6 bases and J by 6 bases, and 14 bases separated the two germline ends. In the PCR, 60 Vbeta and 13 Jbeta primers were used. The repertoire was sequenced with immunoSEQ multiplex PCR; TCRdb's copy has only in-frame clones and lacks some. Of 150,000 to 200,000 clones in the sample, 70% to 80% are singletons; the top ten hold approximately 10%.

This TCR derives from a man aged 18 to 30 in good health and CMV-seropositive. The sequenced sample consisted of PBMCs. The chain couples TRBV27 to TRBJ1-1; D possibly corresponds to TRBD1 (6 bases). The CDR3 protein is CASRQGLVAEAFF. The CDR3 nucleotides read TGTGCCAGCAGACAGGGTCTTGTCGCTGAAGCTTTCTTT.